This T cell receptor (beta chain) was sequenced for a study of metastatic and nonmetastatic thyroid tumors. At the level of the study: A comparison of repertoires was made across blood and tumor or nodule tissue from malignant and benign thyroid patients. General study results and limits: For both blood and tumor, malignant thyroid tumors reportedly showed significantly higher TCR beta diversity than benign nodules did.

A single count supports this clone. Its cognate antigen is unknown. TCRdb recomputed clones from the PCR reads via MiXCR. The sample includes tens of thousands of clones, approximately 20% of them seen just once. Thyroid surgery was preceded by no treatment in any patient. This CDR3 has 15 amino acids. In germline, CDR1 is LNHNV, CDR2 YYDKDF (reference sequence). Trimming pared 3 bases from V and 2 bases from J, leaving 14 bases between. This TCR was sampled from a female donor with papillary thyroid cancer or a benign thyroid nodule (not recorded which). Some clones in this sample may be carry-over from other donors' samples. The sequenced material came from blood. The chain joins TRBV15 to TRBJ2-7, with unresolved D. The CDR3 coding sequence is TGTGCCACCAGCAGTGGCGTTCTGGGTGCCTACGAGCAGTACTTC. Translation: CATSSGVLGAYEQYF.